Following are 7 T cell receptor beta chains from one sample sequenced in a study of OX40 agonist ivuxolimab in advanced cancers. TCRdb's table, derived via immunoSEQ multiplex PCR, lists solely in-frame clones and lacks some. The top ten hold 12% of the sample, which has about 26,000 clones, around 82% seen once. The sample consisted of CD4+ or CD8+ T cells sorted from blood, taken in a trial of the OX40 agonist ivuxolimab. The receptors here all came from an adult with an advanced solid tumor such as melanoma, head and neck, liver or kidney cancer.

The V gene is TRBV27, the J gene TRBJ1-5, with D perhaps matching TRBD1 (6 bases). CDR3 length: 15 amino acids. V was trimmed by 0 bases and J by 4 bases, leaving 10 bases between them. CDR1 is MNHEY, CDR2 SMNVEV, per germline (reference sequence). The CDR3 reads CASSLSRQENQPQHF. The CDR3 DNA sequence: TGTGCCAGCAGTTTATCAAGACAGGAGAATCAGCCCCAGCATTTT.

The rearrangement uses TRBV29-1 and TRBJ1-2, with D perhaps TRBD1 (6 bases). CDR1 and CDR2 from the germline V gene are SQVTM and ANQGSEA. The CDR3 is 12 residues long. CDR3 nucleotide sequence: TGCGGAGGGGGGGCACCTAACTATGGCTACACCTTC. This encodes CGGGAPNYGYTF.

The chain uses TRBV5-1 and TRBJ2-3, with D hard to call. V lost 8 bases and J lost 2, with 15 bases in between. The CDR3 is made up of 14 amino acids. Germline assignment: CDR1 SGHRS and CDR2 YFSETQ. CDR3 in amino acids: CASKSESNTDTQYF. CDR3 sequence (DNA): TGCGCCAGTAAATCGGAGTCAAACACAGATACGCAGTATTTT.

The rearrangement joins TRBV5-1 to TRBJ1-1; 8 bases align to TRBD1. Germline V gene lookup returns CDR1 SGHRS and CDR2 YFSETQ. This CDR3 region has 16 residues. Germline trimming cut 4 bases from V and 0 bases from J; bases unmatched to any gene: 8. CDR3 sequence: CASSLTRQGMNTEAFF. CDR3 nucleotides: TGCGCCAGCAGCCTAACCCGACAGGGGATGAACACTGAAGCTTTCTTT. The variable domain in full, completed from reference TRBV5-1 and TRBJ1-1, reads KAGVTQTPRYLIKTRGQQVTLSCSPISGHRSVSWYQQTPGQGLQFLFEYFSETQRNKGNFPGRFSGRQFSNSRSEMNVSTLELGDSALYLCASSLTRQGMNTEAFFGQGTRLTVV.

The genes are TRBV6-1 and TRBJ2-3, with TRBD2 matching over 7 bases. This CDR3 has 14 residues. Germline V gene lookup returns CDR1 MNHNS and CDR2 SASEGT. Germline trimming cut 5 bases from V and 7 bases from J; bases unmatched to any gene: 9. The CDR3 nucleotides read TGTGCCAGCAGTAAGCGGGATCTGCTCAATACGCAGTATTTT. Amino acid sequence: CASSKRDLLNTQYF.

The gene calls are TRBV5-4 and TRBJ2-6; no reliable D call. The CDR3 loop spans 15 amino acids. The germline V gene has CDR1 SGHNT and CDR2 YYREEE (reference sequence). V was trimmed by 0 bases and J by 0 bases, leaving 4 bases between them. The CDR3 coding sequence is TGTGCCAGCAGCTTGGGTGTCTCTGGGGCCAACGTCCTGACTTTC. This codes for CASSLGVSGANVLTF.

The rearrangement joins TRBV7-9 to TRBJ1-4, with D uncertain. Germline CDR1 and CDR2: SEHNR and FQNEAQ (reference sequence). Trimming removed 8 bases from V and 0 bases from J, with 4 bases in between. The CDR3 sequence is 12 residues long. The CDR3 protein is CASGSTNEKLFF. The CDR3 DNA sequence: TGTGCCAGCGGGTCAACTAATGAAAAACTGTTTTTT.